The clone carrying this T cell receptor (beta chain) appeared many times. Each CDR3 protein gets one entry after TCRdb re-called the 5' RACE reads with MiXCR. The sample holds about 120,000 distinct CDR3 sequences, about 3.4% seen once. The data are from a study of neurological immune-mediated disorders. Germline assignment: CDR1 LGHNT and CDR2 FRNRAP. V was cut by 5 bases and J by 2 bases, with 15 bases left in between. CDR3 length: 15 amino acids. This clonotype originated in a woman in her thirties with multiple sclerosis. The material sequenced was PBMCs. This chain uses TRBV12-5 with TRBJ2-5; D not certain. The CDR3 sequence is CASGPDLDRQETQYF. The CDR3 DNA follows: TGTGCTAGTGGTCCCGACCTTGATCGGCAAGAGACCCAGTACTTC. Filled out from reference TRBV12-5 and TRBJ2-5, the complete variable domain reads DARVTQTPRHKVTEMGQEVTMRCQPILGHNTVFWYRQTMMQGLELLAYFRNRAPLDDSGMPKDRFSAEMPDATLATLKIQPSEPRDSAVYFCASGPDLDRQETQYFGPGTRLLVL.